The next 26 T cell receptor beta chains were all read from a single sample in a study of blood T cells in healthy people across ages. PCR was performed a second time for about 7 to 12 cycles using a sample-barcoded 5' primer and a J-beta primer mix. TCRdb processed the 5' RACE reads anew with MiXCR; each CDR3 protein has one entry. The table lists about 840,000 distinct CDR3 sequences, approximately 32% of them singletons. These records were also assigned to another study, of T cells of mothers and their children.

The sequenced material came from blood. Receptors originate from a woman aged 35 to 49 in good health.

J is TRBJ2-3 and V is TRBV27, with D unclear. The V end was cut by 2 bases, the J end by 7 bases, with 16 bases between. In germline, CDR1 is MNHEY, CDR2 SMNVEV (reference sequence). The CDR3 covers 15 residues. The CDR3 coding sequence is TGTGCCAGCAGTTTACAATCCAGAGTCTCATATACGCAGTATTTT. It codes for CASSLQSRVSYTQYF.

This clonotype showed up many times. V gene TRBV5-1 combines with J gene TRBJ1-6, with no clear D. Germline assignment: CDR1 SGHRS and CDR2 YFSETQ. This CDR3 region has 15 residues. V gave up 0 bases and J gave up 9 bases, with 13 bases separating them. The CDR3 spells CASSLGAQSGSPLHF. The DNA for the CDR3 is TGCGCCAGCAGCTTGGGAGCGCAGTCGGGTTCACCCCTCCACTTT.

This sequence joins TRBV28 and TRBJ1-2; 8 bases agree with TRBD1. CDR1 is MDHEN, CDR2 SYDVKM, per germline. The CDR3 extends over 14 amino acids. V lost 5 bases and J lost 4; bases outside the gene matches: 6. Here the CDR3 DNA reads TGTGCCAGCAGTGGCGGACAGGGACCCTATGGCTACACCTTC. Its translation is CASSGGQGPYGYTF.

The chain links TRBV28 to TRBJ1-1; D possibly corresponds to TRBD1 (5 bases). The V gene lost 7 bases and the J gene lost 1 base, with 10 bases spanning the gap. There are 13 residues in the CDR3. CDR1 MDHEN and CDR2 SYDVKM come from the germline V gene. In DNA form, the CDR3 reads TGTGCCAGCAATGGGGGATCGAACACTGAAGCTTTCTTT. Amino acids: CASNGGSNTEAFF. Complete variable domain (other parts from reference TRBV28 and TRBJ1-1): DVKVTQSSRYLVKRTGEKVFLECVQDMDHENMFWYRQDPGLGLRLIYFSYDVKMKEKGDIPEGYSVSREKKERFSLILESASTNQTSMYLCASNGGSNTEAFFGQGTRLTVV.

This clonotype came up a few times. The gene calls are TRBV6-9 and TRBJ2-3, with a weak D call TRBD1 (6 bases). This CDR3 spans 16 amino acids. Germline lookup yields CDR1 MNHGY and CDR2 SVAAGI. V shed 4 bases and J shed 5 bases, with 19 bases lying between them. The CDR3 nucleotides read TGTGCCAGCAGTTCTATTCCAGGGGTCGGTAGAGATACGCAGTATTTT. As protein: CASSSIPGVGRDTQYF.

This clonotype came up many times. This chain joins TRBV6-5 and TRBJ1-4, with TRBD1 matching over 9 bases. Germline V gene sequence: CDR1 MNHEY, CDR2 SVGAGI. This CDR3 has 14 residues. V lost 6 bases, J lost 8 bases, and 7 bases stayed unmatched. Here the CDR3 reads CASSGTGTGEKLFF. The CDR3 nucleotides are TGTGCCAGCAGCGGGACAGGGACGGGCGAAAAACTGTTTTTT.

This sequence joins TRBV5-1 and TRBJ2-5; possibly TRBD1 for D (6 bases). Looked up from germline, CDR1 is SGHRS and CDR2 is YFSETQ. The CDR3 spans 15 residues. Trimming removed 4 bases at V and 0 bases at J, with 13 bases between. The CDR3 region is CASSPRTAYQETQYF. In DNA, the CDR3 is TGCGCCAGCAGCCCCAGGACAGCGTACCAAGAGACCCAGTACTTC. Full variable domain (rest looked up from reference TRBV5-1 and TRBJ2-5): KAGVTQTPRYLIKTRGQQVTLSCSPISGHRSVSWYQQTPGQGLQFLFEYFSETQRNKGNFPGRFSGRQFSNSRSEMNVSTLELGDSALYLCASSPRTAYQETQYFGPGTRLLVL.

This sequence joins TRBV20-1 and TRBJ2-2, with 7 bases lining up with TRBD1. V lost 5 bases and J lost 7; bases outside the gene matches: 10. CDR1 is DFQATT, CDR2 SNEGSKA, per germline (reference sequence). The CDR3 has 14 residues. CDR3 in amino acids: CSAPMGRGNGELFF. CDR3 nucleotides: TGCAGTGCTCCAATGGGCAGGGGGAACGGGGAGCTGTTTTTT.

This clonotype was seen only a few times. The J gene is TRBJ2-3, the V gene TRBV7-9; 10 bases fit TRBD2. The CDR3 has 15 residues. CDR1 is SEHNR and CDR2 is FQNEAQ in the germline V gene (reference sequence). After removal of 4 bases from V and 6 bases from J, the junction contained 7 bases not matched to a gene. CDR3 sequence reads: CASSSRLAGKDTQYF. The CDR3 DNA is TGTGCCAGCAGCTCGAGACTAGCGGGCAAGGATACGCAGTATTTT.

The CDR3 DNA is TGTGCCAGCTTCTTAAATGGTGCAGATACGCAGTATTTT. Translated, it gives CASFLNGADTQYF. The chain couples TRBV2 to TRBJ2-3, with D uncertain. V lost 8 bases, J lost 4 bases, and 13 bases lay in between. CDR1 SNHLY and CDR2 FYNNEI come from the germline V gene. CDR3 size: 13 residues.

On this clonotype itself: One junction end does not reproduce the germline sequence, and a read error may be involved. The chain recombines TRBV28 with TRBJ2-1, with 8 nucleotides matching TRBD1. From germline, CDR1 is MDHEN and CDR2 SYDVKM. CDR3 length equals 19 residues. CDR3 protein: CASSLRSQGAPSSCNEQFF. CDR3 nucleotides: TGTGCCAGCAGTTTAAGGTCGCAGGGGGCCCCAAGCTCCTGCAATGAGCAGTTCTTC.

The chain links TRBV28 to TRBJ2-1; D gene unclear. Germline V gene sequence: CDR1 MDHEN, CDR2 SYDVKM. The CDR3 has 13 amino acids. Trimming removed 5 bases from V and 6 bases from J, with 11 bases in between. CDR3 protein: CASSPFTRNEQFF. CDR3 DNA: TGTGCCAGCAGTCCATTTACCCGCAATGAGCAGTTCTTC. The whole variable domain, filled in from reference TRBV28 and TRBJ2-1, reads DVKVTQSSRYLVKRTGEKVFLECVQDMDHENMFWYRQDPGLGLRLIYFSYDVKMKEKGDIPEGYSVSREKKERFSLILESASTNQTSMYLCASSPFTRNEQFFGPGTRLTVL.

This clonotype came up a few times. This rearrangement joins TRBV5-5 to TRBJ1-2; TRBD1 is a possible D gene (6 bases). The germline V gene has CDR1 SGHKS and CDR2 YYEKEE (reference sequence). The CDR3 is made up of 15 amino acids. Trimming cost V 5 bases and J 5 bases, with 19 bases left between them. CDR3: CASRRDTTAPYGYTF. In DNA, the CDR3 is TGTGCCAGCAGAAGGGACACTACAGCTCCGTATGGCTACACCTTC. The whole variable domain, remainder taken from reference TRBV5-5 and TRBJ1-2, is DAGVTQSPTHLIKTRGQQVTLRCSPISGHKSVSWYQQVLGQGPQFIFQYYEKEERGRGNFPDRFSARQFPNYSSELNVNALLLGDSALYLCASRRDTTAPYGYTFGSGTRLTVV.

This clonotype was detected many times. At one of its ends the junction is not consistent with the germline gene, which may arise from a read error. The rearrangement links TRBV20-1 to TRBJ2-1, with 12 bases fitting TRBD2. From germline, CDR1 is DFQATT and CDR2 SNEGSKA (reference sequence). The CDR3 is 15 residues long. This chain's CDR3 is CSTRSLAGGPGEQFF. CDR3 DNA: TGCAGTACTAGAAGTCTAGCGGGGGGGCCGGGTGAGCAGTTCTTC.

On this clonotype itself: One junction end does not reproduce the germline sequence, and a read error may be involved. The chain links TRBV7-3 to TRBJ2-7, with 7 positions matching TRBD1. The CDR3 contains 13 residues. Germline V gene lookup returns CDR1 SGHTA and CDR2 FQGTGA. The CDR3 DNA reads as TGTGCCAGCGGCTTAGACAGGGAGTACGAGCAGTACTTC. As protein: CASGLDREYEQYF.

This clonotype was observed once. V gene TRBV6-1 combines with J gene TRBJ1-2; 12 positions match TRBD1. The CDR3 spans 19 residues. Germline values: CDR1 MNHNS, CDR2 SASEGT. Trimming took 2 bases from V and 10 from J; bases not matched to a gene: 20. The CDR3 bases are TGTGCCAGCAGTGAAAGGGTAGAGGGACAGGGGGCCAGATCTGGTCACTACACCTTC. It codes for CASSERVEGQGARSGHYTF.

In the case of this clonotype: At one boundary the junction diverges from the germline segment, which might be a read error. The chain combines TRBV14 with TRBJ2-5, with D tentatively TRBD1 (6 bases). With the DNA end fitting TRBJ2-7 better, the J assignment may be wrong. The CDR3 totals 17 residues. CDR1 is SGHDN, CDR2 FVKESK, per germline. The chain's CDR3 is CACSLYRGSQVPYEQYF. Here the CDR3 DNA reads TGTGCCTGCAGCCTATATAGGGGGTCCCAGGTACCCTACGAGCAGTACTTC.

This clonotype was seen at least ten times. The chain carries TRBV7-6 and TRBJ2-1; D is ambiguous. The germline CDR1 and CDR2 sequences are SGHVS and FNYEAQ. CDR3 length: 14 residues. V lost 1 base and J 5 bases, leaving 9 bases between the germline ends. CDR3 bases: TGTGCCAGCAGCTTAGATCGGATAGACAATGAGCAGTTCTTC. Translated: CASSLDRIDNEQFF.

V usage is TRBV10-3 and J usage is TRBJ2-4; 12 nucleotides align to TRBD2. The CDR3 contains 18 residues. The germline CDR1 and CDR2 sequences are ENHRY and SYGVKD. V shed 0 bases, J shed 13 bases, and the junction held 16 bases outside the gene matches. DNA of the CDR3: TGTGCCATCAGTGAGTCGATCTTGCTAGCGGGGGGGCTAGATGAGCAGTACTTC. Protein: CAISESILLAGGLDEQYF.

V usage is TRBV4-1 and J usage is TRBJ1-5; 10 bases are shared with TRBD1. With V trimmed by 4 bases and J by 5 bases, 8 bases remained unmatched. The CDR3 covers 16 residues. Germline-derived CDR1 and CDR2 are MGHRA and YSYEKL. The CDR3 sequence: CASSRGTGVEDQPQHF. CDR3 nucleotides: TGCGCCAGCAGCCGAGGGACAGGGGTAGAGGATCAGCCCCAGCATTTT.

Comments on this clonotype: This may be a read error, as it is one base from a much larger clone. The genes are TRBV5-1 and TRBJ2-7; D might be TRBD1 (6 bases). CDR1 SGHRS and CDR2 YFSETQ come from the germline V gene. The CDR3 runs to 14 residues. V was trimmed by 6 bases and J by 7 bases, leaving 20 bases between them. The CDR3 loop reads CASKDPDSYNEQYF. The CDR3 DNA follows: TGCGCCAGCAAAGACCCGGACAGCTACAATGAGCAGTACTTC.

This clonotype showed up many times. V is TRBV24-1 and J is TRBJ2-5, with D tentatively TRBD2 (5 bases). Trimming took 6 bases from V and 5 from J, leaving 15 bases between them. The CDR3 consists of 14 residues. The germline V gene has CDR1 KGHDR and CDR2 SFDVKD. The CDR3 loop reads CATSTRVRPETQYF. The CDR3 nucleotides read TGTGCCACCAGTACGCGGGTTCGTCCGGAGACCCAGTACTTC.

In its sample, this clonotype was seen once. The CDR3 end shows no conserved phenylalanine or tryptophan, and so a read error is likely. This chain uses TRBV5-6 with TRBJ2-7; 10 bases align to TRBD1. The germline CDR1 and CDR2 sequences are SGHDT and YYEEEE. The CDR3 has 15 residues. With 3 bases clipped from V and 5 bases from J, the junction kept 8 bases outside the gene matches. The DNA of the CDR3 is TGTGCCAGCAGCTCCCGGGGGACAGGGGTTAACGAGCAGTACTGC. It yields the protein CASSSRGTGVNEQYC.

In DNA form, the CDR3 reads TGCAGTGCTTCGAGGGGTATAAGCAATCAGCCCCAGCATTTT. Translated, it gives CSASRGISNQPQHF. The V gene is TRBV20-1, the J gene TRBJ1-5, with a tentative D call TRBD1 (5 bases). Germline assignment: CDR1 DFQATT and CDR2 SNEGSKA (reference sequence). The germline V and J ends were trimmed by 5 bases and 1 base, with 12 bases remaining between them. CDR3 length: 14 amino acids.

The chain employs TRBV18 and TRBJ2-6; D call uncertain. V was clipped by 3 bases and J by 0 bases, with 12 bases between them. The germline gives CDR1 KGHSH, CDR2 LQKENI. This CDR3 contains 17 residues. The CDR3 sequence: CASSPGSGTSGANVLTF. DNA for the CDR3: TGTGCCAGCTCACCGGGCTCGGGTACCTCTGGGGCCAACGTCCTGACTTTC.

There are a few counts of this clonotype. The chain is built from TRBV28 and TRBJ1-2, with TRBD1 matching over 7 bases. The germline V gene has CDR1 MDHEN and CDR2 SYDVKM. With 6 bases clipped from V and 6 bases from J, the junction kept 4 bases outside the gene matches. The CDR3 runs to 12 residues. This CDR3 reads CASSDDRDGYTF. The DNA of the CDR3 is TGTGCCAGCAGCGACGACAGGGATGGCTACACCTTC.